A selection of T cell receptor beta chains follows, all from one sample in a study of T cell repertoires in cytomegalovirus infection. TCRdb passed the reads through MiXCR, listing each CDR3 protein once. The sample lists some 250,000 distinct CDR3 sequences; over 8% were seen once. The sequenced sample was PBMCs. These receptors came from a human donor in good health (CMV status not recorded). Some clones in this sample may be carry-over from other donors' samples. The CDR3 runs from the conserved cysteine through the conserved F or W. The D gene is left open where the match is weak. Clone size is shown for a subset of rows, as once, few, many or a class of expanded clone.

v_call,d_call,cdr3_length,j_call,clone_size,cdr3_nt,cdr3_aa
TRBV20-1,TRBD1,13,TRBJ1-1,few,TGCAGTGCTTTCCAAGACAGGGGCGCTGAAGCTTTCTTT,CSAFQDRGAEAFF
TRBV7-8,TRBD1,18,TRBJ2-1,many,TGTGCCAGCAGCTTAGGACGCCCCGGGACAGGGTCTTGGAATGAGCAGTTCTTC,CASSLGRPGTGSWNEQFF
TRBV6-6,NA,17,TRBJ1-3,NA,TGTGCCAGCAGTTACTCTGGGTTACGGAGCTCTGGAAACACCATAGATTTT,CASSYSGLRSSGNTIDF
TRBV25-1,TRBD2,17,TRBJ2-1,many,TGTGCCAGCAGTGACCCACCTGGCGAGCGGGGGGGTTATGAGCAGTTCTTC,CASSDPPGERGGYEQFF
TRBV7-2,NA,18,TRBJ2-3,many,TGTGCCAGCAGCTTAGGGGGGGTGCGCGGAGGGGGTACAGATACGCAGTATTTT,CASSLGGVRGGGTDTQYF
TRBV10-2,NA,14,TRBJ1-1,many,TGCGCCAGCAGTGAGTCAGGGGGGTCCAGAGGAGCTTTCTTT,CASSESGGSRGAFF
TRBV4-3,TRBD2,13,TRBJ2-5,few,TGCGCCAGCAGCCAGGTGGTAGGCGGGAGTCAGTACTTC,CASSQVVGGSQYF
TRBV27,NA,13,TRBJ2-2,many,TGTGCCAGCAGTTTCCGGGGGCCGGCAAAGGTGTTTTTT,CASSFRGPAKVFF
TRBV19,NA,14,TRBJ1-6,many,TGTGCCAGTAGTACTGAAAACTATAATTCACCCCTCCACTTT,CASSTENYNSPLHF
TRBV12-3/TRBV12-4,NA,15,TRBJ2-7,many,TGTGCCAGCAGATCCTACAGGGCGGGGACCTACGAGCAGTACTTC,CASRSYRAGTYEQYF
TRBV7-2,TRBD2,14,TRBJ2-1,many,TGTGCCAGCAGCTTAGCGGGACTGAGCGGGGGGCAGTTCTTC,CASSLAGLSGGQFF
TRBV7-6,TRBD1,14,TRBJ1-1,many,TGTGCCAGCAGCGACAGGGGGCCGAGGGGGGAAGCTTTCTTT,CASSDRGPRGEAFF
TRBV28,TRBD2,20,TRBJ2-5,NA,TGTGCCAGCAGTTGGTCGGGGCTAGCGGGGGGGTTCTTGACAAGAGAGACCCAGTACTTC,CASSWSGLAGGFLTRETQYF
TRBV7-2,NA,13,TRBJ2-3,few,TGTGCCAGCAGCTTAGGACCCCGGGATACGCAGTATTTT,CASSLGPRDTQYF
TRBV7-2,NA,13,TRBJ2-1,many,TGTGCCAGCAGCTTAGCGCGGGACAATGAGCAGTTCTTC,CASSLARDNEQFF
TRBV7-9,NA,15,TRBJ2-5,NA,TGTGCCAGCACCCTCGAGGGGCAGGGGCAGAAGACCCAGTACTTC,CASTLEGQGQKTQYF
TRBV13,TRBD1,14,TRBJ2-7,NA,TGTGCCAGCAGCGCTGGCAGGGGGCGCCTCGAGCAGTACTTC,CASSAGRGRLEQYF
TRBV10-3,NA,15,TRBJ2-3,NA,TGTGCCATCAGGAACCGGGACCCCGCCACAGATACGCAGTATTTT,CAIRNRDPATDTQYF
TRBV5-1,NA,14,TRBJ1-5,few,TGCGCCAGCAGCCCACCAACCGGGAATCAGCCCCAGCATTTT,CASSPPTGNQPQHF
TRBV20-1,NA,14,TRBJ1-2,many,TGCAGTGCCACGCGAAACCTGGGGGATTCTGGCTACACCTTC,CSATRNLGDSGYTF
TRBV14,TRBD1,17,TRBJ1-5,many,TGTGCCAGCAGCCAAGATCTTAGGACAGGGTACCATCAGCCCCAGCATTTT,CASSQDLRTGYHQPQHF
TRBV7-8,NA,14,TRBJ1-2,many,TGTGCCAGCAGCGCCGCAGGGGAAGGGTATGGCTACACCTTC,CASSAAGEGYGYTF
TRBV6-2/TRBV6-3,NA,14,TRBJ1-1,few,TGTGCCAGCAGTTTTTTAGGGGTGAACACTGAAGCTTTCTTT,CASSFLGVNTEAFF
TRBV7-2,NA,15,TRBJ2-3,many,TGTGCCAGCAGCTTAGAAGGTACTAGCACAGATACGCAGTATTTT,CASSLEGTSTDTQYF
TRBV4-3,NA,16,TRBJ2-2,many,TGCGCCAGCAGCCCAAGGCTGACAGGTCGGACCGGGGAGCTGTTTTTT,CASSPRLTGRTGELFF
TRBV4-3,TRBD1,16,TRBJ1-1,NA,TGCGCCAGCAGCCAAGAACCAGGGACAGGGAGAACTGAAGCTTTCTTT,CASSQEPGTGRTEAFF
TRBV6-6,NA,14,TRBJ1-5,many,TGTGCCACGGGCGGGGCCGGGGCCAATCAGCCCCAGCATTTT,CATGGAGANQPQHF
TRBV28,NA,14,TRBJ1-2,many,TGTGCCAGCAGACCCATGCCAGGTTCAATCGGCTACACCTTC,CASRPMPGSIGYTF
TRBV7-2,TRBD2,19,TRBJ2-7,many,TGTGCCAGCAGCTTAGGGACTAGCGGGGGGGCCACGTCAGCCTACGAGCAGTACTTC,CASSLGTSGGATSAYEQYF
TRBV6-4,NA,13,TRBJ2-2,few,TGTGCCAGCAGTGTAAGAGAGAACGGGGAGCTGTTTTTT,CASSVRENGELFF
TRBV6-1,TRBD2,16,TRBJ2-2,many,TGTGCCAGCAGTGAGGTGGCGGGGGGGCGGACCGGGGAGCTGTTTTTT,CASSEVAGGRTGELFF
TRBV2,NA,12,TRBJ1-1,NA,TGTGCCAGCACGGCGGGGATCACTGAAGCTTTCTTT,CASTAGITEAFF
TRBV7-2,TRBD2,16,TRBJ2-1,many,TGTGCCAGCAGCCCAGCTGCGGGGGGCGCTGTGGGTGAGCAGTTCTTC,CASSPAAGGAVGEQFF
TRBV3-1,NA,17,TRBJ2-5,NA,TGTGCCAGCAGCCATACCGATGAACCGGGACTTCACGAGACCCAGTACTTC,CASSHTDEPGLHETQYF
TRBV7-2,TRBD2,15,TRBJ2-2,NA,TGTGCCAGCAGCCGGCGGGAGGGCCTAACCGGGGAGCTGTTTTTT,CASSRREGLTGELFF
TRBV7-2,TRBD1,15,TRBJ2-7,many,TGTGCCAGCAGCTCCCCCGGGACAGGGTCGTACGAGCAGTACTTC,CASSSPGTGSYEQYF
TRBV7-2,TRBD2,15,TRBJ2-3,many,TGTGCCAGCAGGTCACGGGGGGGGGTAACAGATACGCAGTATTTT,CASRSRGGVTDTQYF
TRBV7-8,NA,15,TRBJ1-2,many,TGTGCCAGCAGCCTTTCAGAGAAGAGTAGTTATGGCTACACCTTC,CASSLSEKSSYGYTF
TRBV5-1,TRBD2,16,TRBJ2-5,NA,TGCGCCAGCAGCTTGTGGCGGGGGGCCCAAGGGGAGACCCAGTACTTC,CASSLWRGAQGETQYF
TRBV5-1,TRBD2,15,TRBJ2-1,few,TGCGCCAGCGGTTCGGGACTAGCGGTATACAATGAGCAGTTCTTC,CASGSGLAVYNEQFF
TRBV28,NA,9,TRBJ1-6,NA,TGTGCCTCGGGGTCCCCCCTCCACTTT,CASGSPLHF
TRBV7-8,NA,14,TRBJ1-6,many,TGTGCCAGCAGCCCAAAAGGGGGGCCTTCACCCCTCCACTTT,CASSPKGGPSPLHF
TRBV18,NA,16,TRBJ1-1,many,TGTGCCAGCTCACCGTCCAGGGTTGGGGTGTACACTGAAGCTTTCTTT,CASSPSRVGVYTEAFF
TRBV11-3,NA,14,TRBJ2-7,few,TGTGCCAGCAGCTTACAGGGCATCGAACTCGAGCAGTACTTC,CASSLQGIELEQYF
TRBV7-4,NA,12,TRBJ1-6,many,TGTGCCAGCGGATGGGGGATTGAGCCCCTCCACTTT,CASGWGIEPLHF
TRBV6-1,TRBD2,15,TRBJ2-3,many,TGTGCCAGCAGCCCAGGACTAGCGGGGGCAGATACGCAGTATTTT,CASSPGLAGADTQYF
TRBV24-1,TRBD1,14,TRBJ2-5,few,TGTGCCACCAGTGATGGACAGGGGTCCGAGACCCAGTACTTC,CATSDGQGSETQYF
TRBV4-3,TRBD1,15,TRBJ1-1,many,TGCGCCAGCAGCCAAGCACCGACAGGGGGAACTGAAGCTTTCTTT,CASSQAPTGGTEAFF
TRBV7-2,NA,15,TRBJ1-6,many,TGTGCCAGCAGCCTCTATCTCGGGGGTAATTCACCCCTCCACTTT,CASSLYLGGNSPLHF
TRBV7-9,NA,14,TRBJ1-2,many,TGTGCCAGCAGCGTGGAAGGAGCTAACTATGGCTACACCTTC,CASSVEGANYGYTF
TRBV7-2,NA,17,TRBJ1-1,many,TGTGCCAGCAGCTTAGTAAAGGGATCCCCATTTAACACTGAAGCTTTCTTT,CASSLVKGSPFNTEAFF